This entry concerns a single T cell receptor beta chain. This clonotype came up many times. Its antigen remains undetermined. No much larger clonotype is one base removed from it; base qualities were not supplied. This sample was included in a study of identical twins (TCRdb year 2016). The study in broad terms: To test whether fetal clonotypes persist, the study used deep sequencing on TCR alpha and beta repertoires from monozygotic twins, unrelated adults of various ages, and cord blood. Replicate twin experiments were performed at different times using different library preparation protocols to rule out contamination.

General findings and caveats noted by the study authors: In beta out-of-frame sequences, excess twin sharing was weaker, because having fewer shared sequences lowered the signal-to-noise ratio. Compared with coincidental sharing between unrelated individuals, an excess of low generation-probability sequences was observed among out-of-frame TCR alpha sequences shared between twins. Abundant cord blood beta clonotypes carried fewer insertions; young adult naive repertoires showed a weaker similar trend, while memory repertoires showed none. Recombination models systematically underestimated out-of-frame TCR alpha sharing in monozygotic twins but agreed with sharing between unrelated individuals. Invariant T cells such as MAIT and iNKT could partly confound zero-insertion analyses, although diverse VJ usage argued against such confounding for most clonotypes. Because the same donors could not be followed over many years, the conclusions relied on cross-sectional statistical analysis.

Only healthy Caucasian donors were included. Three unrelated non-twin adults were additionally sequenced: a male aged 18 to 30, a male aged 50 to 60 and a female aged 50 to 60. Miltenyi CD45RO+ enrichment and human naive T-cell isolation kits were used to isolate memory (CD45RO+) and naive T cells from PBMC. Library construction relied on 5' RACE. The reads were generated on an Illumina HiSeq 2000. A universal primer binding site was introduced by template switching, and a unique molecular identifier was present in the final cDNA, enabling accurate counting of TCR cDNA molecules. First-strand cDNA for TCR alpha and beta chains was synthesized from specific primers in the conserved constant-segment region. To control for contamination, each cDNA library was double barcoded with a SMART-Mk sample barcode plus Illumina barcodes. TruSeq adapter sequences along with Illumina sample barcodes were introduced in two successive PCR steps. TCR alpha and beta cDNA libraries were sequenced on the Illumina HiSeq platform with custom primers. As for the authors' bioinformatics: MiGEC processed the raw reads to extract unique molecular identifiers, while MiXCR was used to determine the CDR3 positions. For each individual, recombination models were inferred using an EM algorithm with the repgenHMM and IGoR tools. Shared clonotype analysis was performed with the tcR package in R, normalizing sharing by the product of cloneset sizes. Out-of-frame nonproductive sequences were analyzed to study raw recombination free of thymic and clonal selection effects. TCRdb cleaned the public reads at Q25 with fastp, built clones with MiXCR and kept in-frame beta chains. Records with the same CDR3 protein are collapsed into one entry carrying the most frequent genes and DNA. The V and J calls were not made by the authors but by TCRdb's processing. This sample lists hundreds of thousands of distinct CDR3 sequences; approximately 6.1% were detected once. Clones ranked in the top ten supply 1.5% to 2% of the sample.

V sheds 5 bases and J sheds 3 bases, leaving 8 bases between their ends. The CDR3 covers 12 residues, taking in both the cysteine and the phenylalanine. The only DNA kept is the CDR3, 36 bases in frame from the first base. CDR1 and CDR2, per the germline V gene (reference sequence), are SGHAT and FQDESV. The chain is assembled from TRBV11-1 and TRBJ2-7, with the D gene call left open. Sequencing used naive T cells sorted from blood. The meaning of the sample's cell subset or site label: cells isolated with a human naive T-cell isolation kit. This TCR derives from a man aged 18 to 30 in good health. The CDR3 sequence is CASSRTNYEQYF. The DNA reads TGTGCCAGCAGCCGAACAAACTACGAGCAGTACTTC.